This passage covers 8 T cell receptor beta chains from one sample sequenced in a study of control samples from healthy donors and cancer patients. Libraries were prepared by immunoSEQ multiplex PCR; TCRdb keeps only in-frame clonotypes and omits some of them. The repertoire holds hundreds of thousands of clones, with 75% to 95% as singletons. Sample: PBMCs. The receptors stem from a man aged 35 to 55 with head and neck cancer.

The rearrangement links TRBV11-2 to TRBJ1-6; D gene unclear. Germline assignment: CDR1 SGHAT and CDR2 FQNNGV. CDR3 size: 11 residues. The V gene lost 5 bases and the J gene lost 8 bases, with 4 bases spanning the gap. The CDR3 DNA is TGTGCCAGCAGCCGGGATTCACCCCTCCACTTT. Protein product: CASSRDSPLHF.

V gene TRBV15 combines with J gene TRBJ2-4; D could derive from TRBD1 or TRBD2 (6 bases each). V lost 1 base and J lost 5, with 9 bases in between. In germline, CDR1 is LNHNV, CDR2 YYDKDF (reference sequence). The length of the CDR3 is 14 residues. CDR3 in DNA: TGTGCCACCAGCAGAGGGGGGGCGGAAAACATTCAGTACTTC. It specifies CATSRGGAENIQYF.

The CDR3 DNA is TGTGCCAGCAGCTTAGGTTGGGATTCACCCCTCCACTTT. It encodes CASSLGWDSPLHF. The chain uses TRBV7-6 and TRBJ1-6; D remains unclear. Germline V gene sequence: CDR1 SGHVS, CDR2 FNYEAQ. This CDR3 contains 13 residues. With 1 base removed from V and 8 bases from J, the gap between germline ends came to 6 bases.

The chain is built from TRBV7-6 and TRBJ2-1; D may be TRBD2 (5 bases). The V and J ends lost 5 bases and 2 bases respectively, with 13 bases between them. The CDR3 runs to 15 residues. In germline, CDR1 is SGHVS, CDR2 FNYEAQ. In DNA form, the CDR3 reads TGTGCCAGCAGCCCTTCGGAGGCAACCTACAATGAGCAGTTCTTC. Translation gives CASSPSEATYNEQFF.

The chain is built from TRBV28 and TRBJ1-1, with D maybe TRBD1 (5 bases). V lost 8 bases and J 1 base, leaving 20 bases between the germline ends. The CDR3 runs to 16 residues. Germline CDR1 is MDHEN and CDR2 is SYDVKM. The chain's CDR3 is CASSPSGGIKNTEAFF. CDR3 bases: TGTGCCAGCTCGCCAAGTGGGGGTATAAAGAACACTGAAGCTTTCTTT.

This clone was recorded once. V and J are TRBV27 and TRBJ1-5, with 9 bases matching TRBD1. The V segment lost 6 bases and the J segment 6 bases; nucleotides outside the gene matches: 9. CDR3 size: 15 residues. Looked up from germline, CDR1 is MNHEY and CDR2 is SMNVEV (reference sequence). Written as DNA, the CDR3 is TGTGCCAGCAGCCTGATCGGGACAGGGCGTCAGCCCCAGCATTTT. It specifies CASSLIGTGRQPQHF.

The chain couples TRBV19 to TRBJ1-5, with no clear D. This CDR3 spans 15 amino acids. CDR1 is LNHDA, CDR2 SQIVND, per germline (reference sequence). Between the trimmed V and J ends, which lost 7 bases and 1 base, there was a span of 14 bases. The CDR3 spells CASIDRAGSNQPQHF. The CDR3 bases are TGTGCCAGTATTGATAGGGCGGGCAGCAATCAGCCCCAGCATTTT.

The chain is built from TRBV12-2 and TRBJ1-4. TRBV12-2 has pseudogene status. CDR3 length: 16 residues. In DNA, the CDR3 is TGTGCAAGTCGCTTAGGCCGGGCCGCAACTAATGAAAAACTGTTTTTT. This gives the protein CASRLGRAATNEKLFF.